What follows are 18 T cell receptor beta chains derived from one specimen sequenced in a study of cytomegalovirus exposure and HLA in healthy donors. PCR involved 60 Vbeta and 13 Jbeta primers. Some clones are missing from TCRdb's copy, which holds only in-frame ones; the method was immunoSEQ multiplex PCR. The table has approximately 200,000 clones, 82% seen once. The sample taken for sequencing was PBMCs. Receptor source: a woman in her forties or fifties in good health and CMV-seropositive.

The gene calls are TRBV28 and TRBJ2-7; weak D call: TRBD2 (6 bases). Germline loops: CDR1 MDHEN, CDR2 SYDVKM. The CDR3 length is 14 residues. V lost 2 bases to trimming and J lost 5 bases, with 13 bases between them. The CDR3 is CASSLGGLVNEQYF. CDR3 nucleotides: TGTGCCAGCAGTTTAGGGGGGTTAGTAAACGAGCAGTACTTC.

The V and J genes are TRBV18 and TRBJ2-2; D is possibly TRBD2 (6 bases). The V end was cut by 4 bases, the J end by 3 bases, with 15 bases between. The CDR3 runs 16 residues. Germline V gene sequence: CDR1 KGHSH, CDR2 LQKENI. CDR3 sequence reads: CASSRRDPGDTGELFF. The DNA of the CDR3 is TGTGCCAGCTCACGGCGGGACCCTGGGGACACCGGGGAGCTGTTTTTT.

This clone has a single count. V and J are TRBV10-3 and TRBJ1-4; D gene ambiguous. Germline V gene data show CDR1 as ENHRY and CDR2 as SYGVKD. The CDR3 is 15 amino acids. The ends were cut back, 3 bases at V and 0 bases at J, with 8 bases in the middle. The CDR3: CAISEYSPTNEKLFF. The CDR3 nucleotides read TGTGCCATCAGTGAATACAGCCCAACTAATGAAAAACTGTTTTTT.

Points on this clone: The junction departs from the called germline gene at one end, perhaps through a read error. This chain links TRBV29-1 with TRBJ1-2; D is unclear. CDR1 is SQVTM, CDR2 ANQGSEA, per germline. CDR3 length: 13 amino acids. CDR3 DNA sequence: TGCAGCGCTGAAACCGTGGCGGACTATGGCTACACCTTC. It encodes CSAETVADYGYTF.

The chain uses TRBV5-4 and TRBJ2-1, with TRBD2 identical over 12 bases. CDR1 and CDR2 (germline): SGHNT, YYREEE (reference sequence). J was trimmed by 6 bases and V by 4 bases; bases with no gene match: 8. The CDR3 has 16 residues. CDR3 nucleotide sequence: TGTGCCAGCAGCCCCCTAGCGGGAGGGCCAGGCAATGAGCAGTTCTTC. Its protein product is CASSPLAGGPGNEQFF.

The chain has TRBV7-9 and TRBJ2-5; 7 positions agree with TRBD1. V trimming: 6 bases; J trimming: 4 bases; junction bases outside the gene matches: 14. The CDR3 length is 16 residues. From germline, CDR1 is SEHNR and CDR2 FQNEAQ (reference sequence). The CDR3 spells CASSIALTNRGETQYF. CDR3 bases: TGTGCCAGCAGTATTGCCTTAACAAACAGGGGAGAGACCCAGTACTTC.

CDR3 bases: TGTGCCAGCAGACCGGGAACAGCTAACTATGGCTACACCTTC. It is translated as CASRPGTANYGYTF. This chain links TRBV27 with TRBJ1-2; no clear D. CDR1 and CDR2 (germline): MNHEY, SMNVEV (reference sequence). The ends were cut back, 6 bases at V and 0 bases at J, with 11 bases in the middle. The CDR3 loop spans 14 amino acids.

The chain links TRBV18 to TRBJ2-5; D call uncertain. The V end lost 1 base, the J end lost 2 bases, and 26 bases lay between the germline ends. The germline V gene encodes CDR1 KGHSH and CDR2 LQKENI. The CDR3 totals 20 residues. The chain's CDR3 is CASSPRAQSLRPKPQETQYF. The CDR3 DNA reads as TGTGCCAGCTCACCACGGGCCCAATCTTTGAGACCGAAGCCTCAAGAGACCCAGTACTTC.

The genes are TRBV18 and TRBJ2-7, with 9 positions matching TRBD1. Trimming cost V 5 bases and J 4 bases; bases outside gene matches: 9. CDR1 and CDR2 from the germline V gene are KGHSH and LQKENI. The CDR3 has 15 amino acids. In DNA form, the CDR3 reads TGTGCCAGCTCATCTCCGGGACAGGGCAATTACGAGCAGTACTTC. Its protein product is CASSSPGQGNYEQYF. The full variable domain, with the rest looked up from reference TRBV18 and TRBJ2-7, is NAGVMQNPRHLVRRRGQEARLRCSPMKGHSHVYWYRQLPEEGLKFMVYLQKENIIDESGMPKERFSAEFPKEGPSILRIQQVVRGDSAAYFCASSSPGQGNYEQYFGPGTRLTVT.

CDR3 in amino acids: CASSTGSSGNTIYF. CDR3 nucleotide sequence: TGCGCCAGCAGTACAGGGAGCTCTGGAAACACCATATATTTT. The chain is built from TRBV5-1 and TRBJ1-3, with D possibly matching TRBD1 (6 bases). Per the germline V gene, CDR1 is SGHRS and CDR2 is YFSETQ. The V gene lost 5 bases and the J gene lost 0 bases, with 9 bases spanning the gap. The CDR3 has 14 residues. Variable domain in full (rest from reference TRBV5-1 and TRBJ1-3): KAGVTQTPRYLIKTRGQQVTLSCSPISGHRSVSWYQQTPGQGLQFLFEYFSETQRNKGNFPGRFSGRQFSNSRSEMNVSTLELGDSALYLCASSTGSSGNTIYFGEGSWLTVV.

This chain joins TRBV5-1 and TRBJ2-2, with a weak D call TRBD2 (5 bases). The CDR3 covers 16 residues. From germline, CDR1 is SGHRS and CDR2 YFSETQ. V gave up 0 bases and J gave up 8 bases, with 17 bases separating them. CDR3 sequence: CASSLGVGLGRGELFF. The CDR3 coding sequence is TGCGCCAGCAGCTTGGGTGTTGGACTGGGTCGGGGGGAGCTGTTTTTT.

The V and J genes are TRBV19 and TRBJ1-5; 8 bases map to TRBD1. Trimming took 6 bases from V and 1 from J; bases not matched to a gene: 2. The germline CDR1 and CDR2 sequences are LNHDA and SQIVND (reference sequence). This CDR3 region has 14 residues. CDR3 region: CASRRTGSNQPQHF. In DNA, the CDR3 is TGTGCCAGTAGACGGACAGGGAGCAATCAGCCCCAGCATTTT. The full variable domain, its missing parts supplied by reference TRBV19 and TRBJ1-5, is DGGITQSPKYLFRKEGQNVTLSCEQNLNHDAMYWYRQDPGQGLRLIYYSQIVNDFQKGDIAEGYSVSREKKESFPLTVTSAQKNPTAFYLCASRRTGSNQPQHFGDGTRLSIL.

The rearrangement joins TRBV28 to TRBJ2-1, with D maybe TRBD1 (7 bases). This CDR3 comprises 16 residues. Germline V CDR1 and CDR2: MDHEN, SYDVKM. V lost 6 bases and J 4 bases, leaving 19 bases between the germline ends. CDR3 DNA sequence: TGTGCCAGCAGCTCCACGGGGGCAGGGGGATACAATGAGCAGTTCTTC. Translation gives CASSSTGAGGYNEQFF.

The rearrangement links TRBV20-1 to TRBJ1-2; 7 nucleotides match TRBD1. The germline CDR1 and CDR2 sequences are DFQATT and SNEGSKA (reference sequence). This CDR3 is built from 11 residues. The junction had 1 base not matched to a gene; V was cut back by 5 bases and J by 4 bases. In DNA, the CDR3 is TGCAGTGCTGGGGACAGCTATGGCTACACCTTC. This translates into CSAGDSYGYTF.

The V gene is TRBV19, the J gene TRBJ2-5, with 11 bases fitting TRBD1. Judging by the DNA end, TRBJ2-7 fits better; the J call may be wrong. Germline loops: CDR1 LNHDA, CDR2 SQIVND (reference sequence). The CDR3 covers 15 residues. In DNA form, the CDR3 reads TGTGCCAGTAGTATCGGGACAGGGGGGCCCTACGAGCAGTACTTC. Translation: CASSIGTGGPYEQYF.

This chain connects TRBV6-5 to TRBJ1-4, with 8 nucleotides matching TRBD1. The junction had 4 bases not matched to a gene; V was cut back by 6 bases and J by 4 bases. The germline CDR1 and CDR2 sequences are MNHEY and SVGAGI. This CDR3 region has 14 residues. This CDR3 reads CASSLQGDNEKLFF. Written as DNA, the CDR3 is TGTGCCAGCAGCCTACAGGGGGATAATGAAAAACTGTTTTTT.

V is TRBV14 and J is TRBJ1-1; D unresolved. Germline V lookup: CDR1 SGHDN, CDR2 FVKESK. This CDR3 is 13 amino acids long. Trimming cost V 2 bases and J 9 bases, with 13 bases left between them. This CDR3 reads CASSQILRQQAFF. In nucleotides, the CDR3 is TGTGCCAGCAGCCAAATTTTGCGGCAACAAGCTTTCTTT.

The chain joins TRBV6-5 to TRBJ1-5; no clear D gene. Trimming took off 2 bases at V and 7 bases at J, with 9 bases between the two ends. Germline V gene sequence: CDR1 MNHEY, CDR2 SVGAGI. The CDR3 is 13 amino acids. CDR3: CASSYDRGQPQHF. The CDR3 DNA sequence: TGTGCCAGCAGTTACGATCGGGGACAGCCCCAGCATTTT.